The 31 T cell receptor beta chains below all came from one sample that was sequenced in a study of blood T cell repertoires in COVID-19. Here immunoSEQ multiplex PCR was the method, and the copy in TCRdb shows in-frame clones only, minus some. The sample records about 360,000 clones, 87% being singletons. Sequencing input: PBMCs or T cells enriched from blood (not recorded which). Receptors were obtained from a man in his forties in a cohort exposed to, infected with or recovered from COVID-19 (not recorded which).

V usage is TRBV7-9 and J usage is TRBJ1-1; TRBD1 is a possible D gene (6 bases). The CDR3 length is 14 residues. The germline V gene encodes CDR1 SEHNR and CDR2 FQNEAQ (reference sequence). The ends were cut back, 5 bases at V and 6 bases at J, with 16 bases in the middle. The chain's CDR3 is CASSPTGNGSEAFF. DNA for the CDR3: TGTGCCAGCAGCCCTACAGGGAACGGATCTGAAGCTTTCTTT. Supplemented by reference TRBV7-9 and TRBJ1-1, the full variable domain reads DTGVSQNPRHKITKRGQNVTFRCDPISEHNRLYWYRQTLGQGPEFLTYFQNEAQLEKSRLLSDRFSAERPKGSFSTLEIQRTEQGDSAMYLCASSPTGNGSEAFFGQGTRLTVV.

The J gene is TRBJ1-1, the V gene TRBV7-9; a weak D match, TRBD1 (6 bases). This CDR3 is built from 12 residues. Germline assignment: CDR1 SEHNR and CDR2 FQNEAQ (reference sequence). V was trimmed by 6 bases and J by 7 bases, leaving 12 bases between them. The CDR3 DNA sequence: TGTGCCAGCAGACACAGACAGGATGAAGCTTTCTTT. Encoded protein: CASRHRQDEAFF.

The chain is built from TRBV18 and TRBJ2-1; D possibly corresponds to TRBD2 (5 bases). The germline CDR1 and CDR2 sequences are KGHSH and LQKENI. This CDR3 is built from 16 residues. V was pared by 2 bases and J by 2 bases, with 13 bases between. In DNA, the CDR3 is TGTGCCAGCTCACCATCCGGAGGACGGACCTACAATGAGCAGTTCTTC. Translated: CASSPSGGRTYNEQFF.

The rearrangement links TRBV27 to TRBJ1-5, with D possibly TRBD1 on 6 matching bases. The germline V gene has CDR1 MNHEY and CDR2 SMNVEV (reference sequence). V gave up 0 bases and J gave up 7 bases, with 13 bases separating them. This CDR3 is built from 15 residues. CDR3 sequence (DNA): TGTGCCAGCAGTTTATCCCTAAACAGGGAACAGCCCCAGCATTTT. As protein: CASSLSLNREQPQHF.

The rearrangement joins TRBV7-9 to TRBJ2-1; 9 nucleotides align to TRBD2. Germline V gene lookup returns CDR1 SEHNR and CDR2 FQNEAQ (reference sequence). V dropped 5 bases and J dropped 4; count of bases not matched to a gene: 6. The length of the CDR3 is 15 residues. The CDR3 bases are TGTGCCAGCAGCCCGCTAGCGGGATTATACAATGAGCAGTTCTTC. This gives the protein CASSPLAGLYNEQFF.

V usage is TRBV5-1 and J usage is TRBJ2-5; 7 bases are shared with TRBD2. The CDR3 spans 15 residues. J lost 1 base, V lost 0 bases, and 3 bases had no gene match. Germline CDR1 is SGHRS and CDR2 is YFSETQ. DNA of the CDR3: TGCGCCAGCAGCTTGGCGGGGGGTTCCCAAGAGACCCAGTACTTC. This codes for CASSLAGGSQETQYF.

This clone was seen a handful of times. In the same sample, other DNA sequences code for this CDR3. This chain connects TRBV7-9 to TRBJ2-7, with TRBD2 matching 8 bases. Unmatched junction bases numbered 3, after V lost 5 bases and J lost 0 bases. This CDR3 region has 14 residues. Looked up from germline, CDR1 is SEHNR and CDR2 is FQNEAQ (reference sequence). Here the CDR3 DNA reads TGTGCCAGCAGCCGTACTAGCGGCTCCTACGAGCAGTACTTC. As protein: CASSRTSGSYEQYF.

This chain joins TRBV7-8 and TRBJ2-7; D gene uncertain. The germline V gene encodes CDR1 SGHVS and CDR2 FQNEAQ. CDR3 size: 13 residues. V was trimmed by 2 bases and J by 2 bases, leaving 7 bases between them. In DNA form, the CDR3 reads TGTGCCAGCAGCTTATTGGCTCCCTACGAGCAGTACTTC. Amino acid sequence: CASSLLAPYEQYF.

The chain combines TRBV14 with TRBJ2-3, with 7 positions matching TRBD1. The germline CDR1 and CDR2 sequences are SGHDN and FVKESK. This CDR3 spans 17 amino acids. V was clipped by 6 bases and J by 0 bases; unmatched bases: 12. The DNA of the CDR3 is TGTGCCAGCAGAGGCCTCGGACAGGACACTAGCACAGATACGCAGTATTTT. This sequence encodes CASRGLGQDTSTDTQYF.

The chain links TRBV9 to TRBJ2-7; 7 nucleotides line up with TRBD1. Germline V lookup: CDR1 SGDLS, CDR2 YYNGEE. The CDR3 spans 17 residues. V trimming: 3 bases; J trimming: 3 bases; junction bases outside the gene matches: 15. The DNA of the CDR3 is TGTGCCAGCAGCGCCGTAAGGTCGAGGACAGGTGGCTACGAGCAGTACTTC. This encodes CASSAVRSRTGGYEQYF.

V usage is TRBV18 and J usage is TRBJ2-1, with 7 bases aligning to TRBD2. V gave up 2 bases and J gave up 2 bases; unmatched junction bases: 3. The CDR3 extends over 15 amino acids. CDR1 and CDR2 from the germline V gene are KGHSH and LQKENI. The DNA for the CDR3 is TGTGCCAGCTCACCAGCTAGCGGCCCCTACAATGAGCAGTTCTTC. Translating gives CASSPASGPYNEQFF.

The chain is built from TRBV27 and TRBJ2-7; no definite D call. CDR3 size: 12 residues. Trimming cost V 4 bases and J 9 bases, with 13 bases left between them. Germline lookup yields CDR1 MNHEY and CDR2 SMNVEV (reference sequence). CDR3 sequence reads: CASSSSLRPQYF. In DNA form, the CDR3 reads TGTGCCAGCAGTTCCTCTTTGCGGCCGCAGTACTTC.

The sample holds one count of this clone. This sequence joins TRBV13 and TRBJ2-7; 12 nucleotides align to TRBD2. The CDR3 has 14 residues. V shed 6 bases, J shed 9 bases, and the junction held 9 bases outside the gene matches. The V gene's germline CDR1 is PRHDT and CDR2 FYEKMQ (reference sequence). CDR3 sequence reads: CASRRLAGVRGQYF. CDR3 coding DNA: TGTGCCAGCAGACGACTAGCGGGAGTGAGGGGGCAGTACTTC.

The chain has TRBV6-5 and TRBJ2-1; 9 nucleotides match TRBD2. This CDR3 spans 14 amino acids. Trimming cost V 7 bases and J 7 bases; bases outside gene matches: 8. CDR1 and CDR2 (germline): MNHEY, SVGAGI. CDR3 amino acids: CASTQAGGLNEQFF. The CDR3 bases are TGTGCCAGCACCCAAGCGGGAGGATTAAATGAGCAGTTCTTC.

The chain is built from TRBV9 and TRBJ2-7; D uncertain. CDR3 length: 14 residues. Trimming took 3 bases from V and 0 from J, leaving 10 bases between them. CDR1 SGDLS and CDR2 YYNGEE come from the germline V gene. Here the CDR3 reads CASSGTYGSYEQYF. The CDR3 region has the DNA TGTGCCAGCAGCGGTACATATGGCTCCTACGAGCAGTACTTC.

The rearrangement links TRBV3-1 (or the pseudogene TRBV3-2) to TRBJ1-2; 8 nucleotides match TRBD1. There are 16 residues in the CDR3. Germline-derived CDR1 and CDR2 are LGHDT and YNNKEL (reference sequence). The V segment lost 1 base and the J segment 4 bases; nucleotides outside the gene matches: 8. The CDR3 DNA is TGTGCCAGCAGCCAAGTACGCGGACAGGGAGGCTATGGCTACACCTTC. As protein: CASSQVRGQGGYGYTF.

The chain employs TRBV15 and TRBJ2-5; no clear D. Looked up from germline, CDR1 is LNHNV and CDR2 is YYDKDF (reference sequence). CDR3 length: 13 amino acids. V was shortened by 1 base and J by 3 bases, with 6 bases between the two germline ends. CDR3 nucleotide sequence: TGTGCCACCAGCAGAGGTAGTAAAGAGACCCAGTACTTC. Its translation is CATSRGSKETQYF.

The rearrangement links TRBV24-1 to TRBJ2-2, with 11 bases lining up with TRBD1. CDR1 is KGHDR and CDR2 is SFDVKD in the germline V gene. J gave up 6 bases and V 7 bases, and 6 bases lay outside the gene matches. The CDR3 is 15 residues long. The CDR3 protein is CATRDRDRGSGELFF. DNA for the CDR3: TGTGCCACCAGAGACCGGGACAGGGGGTCCGGGGAGCTGTTTTTT.

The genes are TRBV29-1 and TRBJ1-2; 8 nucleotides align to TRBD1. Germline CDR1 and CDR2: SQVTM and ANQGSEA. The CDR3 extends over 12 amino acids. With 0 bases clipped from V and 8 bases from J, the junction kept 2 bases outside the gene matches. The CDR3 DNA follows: TGCAGCGTTGAAGACAGGGGGCAAGGCTACACCTTC. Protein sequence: CSVEDRGQGYTF.

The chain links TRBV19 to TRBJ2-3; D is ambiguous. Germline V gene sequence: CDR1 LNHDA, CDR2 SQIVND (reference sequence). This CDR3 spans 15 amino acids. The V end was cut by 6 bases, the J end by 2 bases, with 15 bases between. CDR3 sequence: CASRPTSLATDTQYF. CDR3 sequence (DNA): TGTGCCAGTAGGCCTACCTCCTTAGCCACAGATACGCAGTATTTT.

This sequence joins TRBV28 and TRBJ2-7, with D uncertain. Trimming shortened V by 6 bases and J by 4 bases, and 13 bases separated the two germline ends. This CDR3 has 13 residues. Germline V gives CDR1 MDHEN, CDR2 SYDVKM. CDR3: CASRDPRTYEQYF. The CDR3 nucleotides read TGTGCCAGCAGAGACCCTAGAACTTACGAGCAGTACTTC.

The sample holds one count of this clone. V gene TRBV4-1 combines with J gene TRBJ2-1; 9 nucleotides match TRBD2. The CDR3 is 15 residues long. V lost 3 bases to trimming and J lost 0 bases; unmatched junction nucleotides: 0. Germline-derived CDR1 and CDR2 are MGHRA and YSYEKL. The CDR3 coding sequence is TGCGCCAGCAGCCATAGCGGGAGCTCCTACAATGAGCAGTTCTTC. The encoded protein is CASSHSGSSYNEQFF.

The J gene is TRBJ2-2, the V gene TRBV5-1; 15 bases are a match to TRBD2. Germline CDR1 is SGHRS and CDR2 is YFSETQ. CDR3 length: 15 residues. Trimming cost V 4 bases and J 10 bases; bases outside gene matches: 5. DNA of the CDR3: TGCGCCAGCAGCCCTGGACTAGCGGGAGGGGTGGAGCTGTTTTTT. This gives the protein CASSPGLAGGVELFF.

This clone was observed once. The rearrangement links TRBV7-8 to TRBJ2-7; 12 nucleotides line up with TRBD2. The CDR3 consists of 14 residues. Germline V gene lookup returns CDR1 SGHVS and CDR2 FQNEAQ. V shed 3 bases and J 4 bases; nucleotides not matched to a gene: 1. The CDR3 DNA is TGTGCCAGCAGCTTTCTAGCGGGAGGGTACGAGCAGTACTTC. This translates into CASSFLAGGYEQYF.

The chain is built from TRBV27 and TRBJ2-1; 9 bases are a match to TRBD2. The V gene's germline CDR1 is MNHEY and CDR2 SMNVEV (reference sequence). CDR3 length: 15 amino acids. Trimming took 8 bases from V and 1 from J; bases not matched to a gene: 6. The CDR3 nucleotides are TGTGCCAGCCGTAGCGGGAGTGATTCCTACAATGAGCAGTTCTTC. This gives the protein CASRSGSDSYNEQFF.

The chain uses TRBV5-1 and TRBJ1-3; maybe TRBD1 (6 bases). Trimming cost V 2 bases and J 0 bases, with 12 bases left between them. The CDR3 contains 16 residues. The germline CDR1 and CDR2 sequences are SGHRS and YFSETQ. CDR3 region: CASSLYSGDSGNTIYF. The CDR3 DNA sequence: TGCGCCAGCAGCTTATACTCAGGGGACTCTGGAAACACCATATATTTT.

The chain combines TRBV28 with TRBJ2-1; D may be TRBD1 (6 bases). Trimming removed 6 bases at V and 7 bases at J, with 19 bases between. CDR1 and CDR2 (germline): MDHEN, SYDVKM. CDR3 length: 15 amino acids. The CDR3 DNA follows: TGTGCCAGCAGCCGAATAGGGGGAGTCGGTAATGAGCAGTTCTTC. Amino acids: CASSRIGGVGNEQFF. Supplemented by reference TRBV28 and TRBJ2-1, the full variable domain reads DVKVTQSSRYLVKRTGEKVFLECVQDMDHENMFWYRQDPGLGLRLIYFSYDVKMKEKGDIPEGYSVSREKKERFSLILESASTNQTSMYLCASSRIGGVGNEQFFGPGTRLTVL.

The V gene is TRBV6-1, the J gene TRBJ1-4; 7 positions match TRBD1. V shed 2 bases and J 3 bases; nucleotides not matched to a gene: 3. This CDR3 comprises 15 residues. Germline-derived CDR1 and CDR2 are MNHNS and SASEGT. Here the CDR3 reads CASSELQGPNEKLFF. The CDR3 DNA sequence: TGTGCCAGCAGTGAATTACAGGGGCCTAATGAAAAACTGTTTTTT.

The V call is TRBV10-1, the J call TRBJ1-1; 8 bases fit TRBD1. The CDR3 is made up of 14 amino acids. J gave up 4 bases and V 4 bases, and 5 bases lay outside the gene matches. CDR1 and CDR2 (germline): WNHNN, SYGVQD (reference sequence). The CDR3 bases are TGCGCCAGCAGTGGAGCTACAGGGGGCACTGAAGCTTTCTTT. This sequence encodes CASSGATGGTEAFF.

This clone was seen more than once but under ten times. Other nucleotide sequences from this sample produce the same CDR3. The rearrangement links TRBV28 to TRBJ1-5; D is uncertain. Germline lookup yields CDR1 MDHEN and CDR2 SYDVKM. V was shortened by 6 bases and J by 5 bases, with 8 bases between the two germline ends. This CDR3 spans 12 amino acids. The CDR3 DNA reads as TGTGCCAGCAGCGGGTCCGATCAGCCCCAGCATTTT. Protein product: CASSGSDQPQHF.

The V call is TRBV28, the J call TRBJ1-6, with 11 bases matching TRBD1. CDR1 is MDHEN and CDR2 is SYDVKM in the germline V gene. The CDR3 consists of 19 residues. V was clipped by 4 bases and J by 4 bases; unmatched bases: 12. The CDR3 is CASSSKSWDRGFYNSPLHF. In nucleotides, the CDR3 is TGTGCCAGCAGTTCCAAATCATGGGACAGGGGGTTTTATAATTCACCCCTCCACTTT. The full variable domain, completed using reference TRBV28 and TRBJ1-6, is DVKVTQSSRYLVKRTGEKVFLECVQDMDHENMFWYRQDPGLGLRLIYFSYDVKMKEKGDIPEGYSVSREKKERFSLILESASTNQTSMYLCASSSKSWDRGFYNSPLHFGNGTRLTVT.